The 16 T cell receptor beta chains below come from one sample, sequenced in a study of response to subunit inactivated influenza vaccine. TCRdb passed the RT-PCR reads through MiXCR, listing each CDR3 protein once. The sample consists of hundreds of thousands of distinct CDR3 sequences, less than 20% of them appearing once. Material: PBMCs from blood, obtained more than 4 days after vaccination. These TCRs come from a man aged 50 to 59 who received an inactivated influenza vaccine.

The J gene is TRBJ2-1, the V gene TRBV6-5; no definite D call. Germline lookup yields CDR1 MNHEY and CDR2 SVGAGI. This CDR3 comprises 17 residues. V was clipped by 2 bases and J by 3 bases, with 17 bases between them. CDR3 residues: CASSYTRGNSLYNEQFF. CDR3 coding DNA: TGTGCCAGCAGTTACACCCGAGGCAACTCCCTCTACAATGAGCAGTTCTTC.

This clonotype appeared many times. The J gene is TRBJ2-1, the V gene TRBV4-2; D perhaps matches TRBD2 (5 bases). V lost 0 bases to trimming and J lost 7 bases, with 10 bases between them. Looked up from germline, CDR1 is LGHNA and CDR2 is YNFKEQ. The CDR3 extends over 14 amino acids. The CDR3: CASSQEIGRNEQFF. The CDR3 DNA reads TGTGCCAGCAGCCAAGAGATTGGGAGAAATGAGCAGTTCTTC.

This clonotype was found many times. The rearrangement links TRBV10-3 to TRBJ2-3, with 7 bases aligning to TRBD1. In germline, CDR1 is ENHRY, CDR2 SYGVKD. The V segment lost 6 bases and the J segment 1 base; nucleotides outside the gene matches: 10. The CDR3 sequence is 16 residues long. DNA for the CDR3: TGTGCCATCAGCCAGCCGAGGGGGCCAGGCACAGATACGCAGTATTTT. This codes for CAISQPRGPGTDTQYF.

This chain joins TRBV7-2 and TRBJ1-1, with a weak D call TRBD1 (5 bases). Germline V gives CDR1 SGHTA, CDR2 FQGNSA. The CDR3 is 15 amino acids. Trimming shortened V by 5 bases and J by 7 bases, and 20 bases separated the two germline ends. Here the CDR3 DNA reads TGTGCCAGCAGCAAGACCGGGACCCGACTCGGTGAAGCTTTCTTT. Protein sequence: CASSKTGTRLGEAFF.

This chain joins TRBV4-3 and TRBJ2-5; the match to TRBD2 covers 10 bases. The germline gives CDR1 LGHNA, CDR2 YSLEER. This CDR3 is 17 amino acids long. V gave up 0 bases and J gave up 4 bases; unmatched junction bases: 8. The CDR3 region is CASSQETGLAPLETQYF. CDR3 in DNA: TGCGCCAGCAGCCAAGAGACGGGACTAGCGCCCTTAGAGACCCAGTACTTC.

This clonotype was counted many times. This chain joins TRBV7-9 and TRBJ1-1; 10 positions match TRBD1. Germline CDR1 and CDR2: SEHNR and FQNEAQ (reference sequence). The CDR3 sequence is 16 residues long. V gave up 2 bases and J gave up 3 bases; unmatched junction bases: 6. The CDR3 nucleotides read TGTGCCAGCAGCTTAAGCCCTGGACAGGGGGACACTGAAGCTTTCTTT. This translates into CASSLSPGQGDTEAFF.

The chain has TRBV7-7 and TRBJ2-2, with D unresolved. Germline assignment: CDR1 SSHAT and CDR2 FNYEAQ (reference sequence). The CDR3 covers 12 residues. Trimming took 5 bases from V and 4 from J, leaving 5 bases between them. CDR3 loop: CASSHFTGELFF. CDR3 nucleotides: TGTGCCAGCAGCCATTTCACCGGGGAGCTGTTTTTT.

The rearrangement uses TRBV7-2 and TRBJ1-2; a weak D match, TRBD1 (6 bases). The germline V and J ends were trimmed by 5 bases and 6 bases, with 13 bases remaining between them. The germline gives CDR1 SGHTA, CDR2 FQGNSA. The CDR3 length is 13 residues. CDR3: CASSTQGLNGYTF. In DNA form, the CDR3 reads TGTGCCAGCAGCACACAGGGTCTAAATGGCTACACCTTC.

This clonotype has just a few counts. The rearrangement links TRBV5-1 to TRBJ1-1, with a tentative D call TRBD1 (5 bases). V gave up 6 bases and J gave up 3 bases, with 18 bases separating them. There are 15 residues in the CDR3. Germline CDR1 is SGHRS and CDR2 is YFSETQ. The chain's CDR3 is CASNPMGERDTEAFF. The CDR3 region has the DNA TGCGCCAGCAACCCGATGGGGGAGCGGGACACTGAAGCTTTCTTT.

The chain carries TRBV4-1 and TRBJ1-5, with D possibly TRBD1 on 5 matching bases. The CDR3 loop spans 18 amino acids. Germline V gives CDR1 MGHRA, CDR2 YSYEKL. The V end lost 4 bases, the J end lost 2 bases, and 21 bases lay between the germline ends. The CDR3 loop reads CASSPRTPLQLGNQPQHF. The CDR3 nucleotides are TGCGCCAGCAGCCCCCGGACACCACTACAGTTGGGCAATCAGCCCCAGCATTTT.

In its sample, this clonotype was seen a few times. The J gene is TRBJ1-2, the V gene TRBV29-1, with D unclear. This CDR3 has 11 amino acids. The germline V gene encodes CDR1 SQVTM and CDR2 ANQGSEA. Trimming left V 4 bases short and J 8 bases short, with 11 bases between. DNA for the CDR3: TGCAGCGTTGGGTCCAATGGGGGCTACACCTTC. Encoded protein: CSVGSNGGYTF.

The chain is built from TRBV12-5 and TRBJ2-7; 10 bases fit TRBD1. V lost 5 bases and J lost 4; bases outside the gene matches: 2. The germline V gene has CDR1 LGHNT and CDR2 FRNRAP. The CDR3 is made up of 13 amino acids. As DNA, the CDR3 is TGTGCTAGTGGTGCGGACAGGGGGTACGAGCAGTACTTC. As protein: CASGADRGYEQYF. The entire variable domain, with the rest obtained from reference TRBV12-5 and TRBJ2-7, is as follows: DARVTQTPRHKVTEMGQEVTMRCQPILGHNTVFWYRQTMMQGLELLAYFRNRAPLDDSGMPKDRFSAEMPDATLATLKIQPSEPRDSAVYFCASGADRGYEQYFGPGTRLTVT.

The chain combines TRBV5-1 with TRBJ2-5, with 10 nucleotides matching TRBD2. In germline, CDR1 is SGHRS, CDR2 YFSETQ. This CDR3 comprises 16 residues. Trimming cost V 0 bases and J 5 bases; bases outside gene matches: 7. CDR3 sequence reads: CASSLGASGGRETQYF. In DNA, the CDR3 is TGCGCCAGCAGCTTGGGCGCTAGCGGGGGTCGGGAGACCCAGTACTTC.

V gene TRBV27 combines with J gene TRBJ2-2; D not certain. Germline lookup yields CDR1 MNHEY and CDR2 SMNVEV (reference sequence). The germline V and J ends were trimmed by 3 bases and 4 bases, with 12 bases remaining between them. The CDR3 sequence is 15 residues long. CDR3 sequence reads: CASSFLGLGTGELFF. The CDR3 DNA is TGTGCCAGCAGTTTCTTGGGGTTAGGCACCGGGGAGCTGTTTTTT.

The genes are TRBV12-3 or TRBV12-4 and TRBJ2-7; either TRBD1 or TRBD2 may fit D (5 bases each). The ends were cut back, 5 bases at V and 4 bases at J, with 9 bases in the middle. The CDR3 consists of 12 residues. CDR3: CASSEGRYEQYF. CDR3 sequence (DNA): TGTGCCAGCAGTGAGGGGCGATACGAGCAGTACTTC.

The V and J genes are TRBV10-3 and TRBJ1-5, with D unclear. Germline CDR1 is ENHRY and CDR2 is SYGVKD. V shed 10 bases and J shed 6 bases, with 13 bases lying between them. The CDR3 runs 12 residues. CDR3 nucleotides: TGTGCCACCTCGGAGAGGGCTCAGCCCCAGCATTTT. It translates to CATSERAQPQHF.